Sequencing of this T cell receptor (beta chain) was carried out in a study of blood T cell repertoires in COVID-19. As for the study in general: Samples of COVID-19 (acute and convalescent) were obtained from the United States, Italy and Spain. The analysed material was cDNA or gDNA that came from T cells, B-cell-depleted T cells, or PBMCs.

Germline-derived CDR1 and CDR2 are SGHRS and YFSETQ. The V end was cut by 0 bases, the J end by 5 bases, with 11 bases between. CDR3 length: 14 amino acids. Original processing methods: Nucleated cell counts were estimated from reference gene primer amplification. Profiling relied on immunoSEQ multiplex PCR, and the TCRdb table lists in-frame clones only, not all of them. The V and J calls and clone size come from that table; D and trimming were worked out from the DNA. The sample lists around 40,000 clones, about 91% occurring once. V and J are TRBV5-1 and TRBJ1-1, with no clear D. This sequence originates from a woman aged 80 or older with acute or convalescent COVID-19. Sequencing was carried out using peripheral blood. This CDR3 is CASSLGSGWTEAFF. As DNA, the CDR3 is TGCGCCAGCAGCTTGGGGTCGGGGTGGACTGAAGCTTTCTTT.